Shown below are 4 T cell receptor beta chains from a single sample sequenced in a study of human T cells and chemical hapten exposure. Time point indicated: patch test 3, about 24 weeks after DPC sensitization. Documented treatment: therapeutic diphenylcyclopropenone sensitization with weekly scalp DPC. TCRdb processed the RACE reads anew with MiXCR; each CDR3 protein has one entry. Of some 110,000 distinct CDR3 sequences in the sample, about 10% were seen once. Sample: whole blood, taken in connection with sensitization to the hapten diphenylcyclopropenone (DPC). The receptor set was obtained from a woman between 50 and 59 years old with alopecia areata. Some clones in this sample may be carry-over from other donors' samples.

This clonotype has at least ten counts. The CDR3 reads CASSLVTSGGNEQFF. Written as DNA, the CDR3 is TGCGCCAGCAGCTTGGTAACTAGCGGGGGCAATGAGCAGTTCTTC. The V gene is TRBV5-1, the J gene TRBJ2-1; 11 bases are a match to TRBD2. Germline V gives CDR1 SGHRS, CDR2 YFSETQ. J lost 6 bases, V lost 0 bases, and 2 bases had no gene match. The CDR3 covers 15 residues.

This clonotype appeared many times. The genes are TRBV20-1 and TRBJ2-7; unclear D gene. Germline V gene data show CDR1 as DFQATT and CDR2 as SNEGSKA (reference sequence). This CDR3 region has 14 residues. Trimming took off 0 bases at V and 2 bases at J, with 11 bases between the two ends. CDR3 in amino acids: CSARDFNTPYEQYF. For the CDR3, the DNA is TGCAGTGCTAGAGATTTCAACACCCCCTACGAGCAGTACTTC.

This clonotype was recorded at least ten times. This chain uses TRBV13 with TRBJ1-3; D may be TRBD1 (6 bases). From germline, CDR1 is PRHDT and CDR2 FYEKMQ (reference sequence). This CDR3 comprises 15 residues. Trimming removed 4 bases at V and 4 bases at J, with 14 bases between. The CDR3 DNA reads TGTGCCAGCAGCTCACAGGGAATTCGCGGAAACACCATATATTTT. This codes for CASSSQGIRGNTIYF.

This clonotype was recorded at least ten times. The V and J genes are TRBV7-6 and TRBJ2-7; D possibly corresponds to TRBD2 (6 bases). Looked up from germline, CDR1 is SGHVS and CDR2 is FNYEAQ. CDR3 length: 15 residues. The V end lost 1 base, the J end lost 0 bases, and 10 bases lay between the germline ends. The CDR3 coding sequence is TGTGCCAGCAGCTTAGGGGAGGAATTCTCCTACGAGCAGTACTTC. It yields the protein CASSLGEEFSYEQYF. Looking up the rest from reference TRBV7-6 and TRBJ2-7 gives the full variable domain: GAGVSQSPRYKVTKRGQDVALRCDPISGHVSLYWYRQALGQGPEFLTYFNYEAQQDKSGLPNDRFSAERPEGSISTLTIQRTEQRDSAMYRCASSLGEEFSYEQYFGPGTRLTVT.